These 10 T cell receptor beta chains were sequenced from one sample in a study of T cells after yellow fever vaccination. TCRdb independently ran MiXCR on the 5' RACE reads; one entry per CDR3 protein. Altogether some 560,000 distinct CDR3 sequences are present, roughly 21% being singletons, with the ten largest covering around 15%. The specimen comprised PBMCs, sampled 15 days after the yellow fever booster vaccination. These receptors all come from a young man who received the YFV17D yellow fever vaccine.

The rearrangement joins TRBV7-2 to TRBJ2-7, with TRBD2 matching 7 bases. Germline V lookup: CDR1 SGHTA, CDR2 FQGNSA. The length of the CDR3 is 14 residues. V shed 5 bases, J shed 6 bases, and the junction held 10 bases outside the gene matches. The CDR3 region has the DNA TGTGCCAGCAGCAACACTGGGGGGGTCGGCGAGCAGTACTTC. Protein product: CASSNTGGVGEQYF.

The CDR3 bases are TGTGCCAGCTCCCGGGCCGGCCTAAAAATCGAGGAGCAGTACTTC. Encoded protein: CASSRAGLKIEEQYF. V is TRBV18 and J is TRBJ2-7; D remains unclear. Germline CDR1 reads KGHSH; CDR2 reads LQKENI. CDR3 length: 15 residues. Trimming removed 6 bases from V and 7 bases from J, with 22 bases in between.

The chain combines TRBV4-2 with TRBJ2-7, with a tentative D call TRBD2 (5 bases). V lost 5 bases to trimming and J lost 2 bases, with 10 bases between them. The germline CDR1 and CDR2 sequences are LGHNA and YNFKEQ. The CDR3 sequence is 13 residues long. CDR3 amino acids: CASSGGLPYEQYF. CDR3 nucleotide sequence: TGTGCCAGCAGCGGCGGGCTCCCCTACGAGCAGTACTTC.

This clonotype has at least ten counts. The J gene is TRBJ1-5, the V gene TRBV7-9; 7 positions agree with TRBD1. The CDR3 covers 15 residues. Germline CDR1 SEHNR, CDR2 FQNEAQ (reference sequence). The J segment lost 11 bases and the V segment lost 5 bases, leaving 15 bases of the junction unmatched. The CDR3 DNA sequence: TGTGCCAGCAGCACCGACAGGGACGCTGGGAGGGCCCAGCATTTT. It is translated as CASSTDRDAGRAQHF.

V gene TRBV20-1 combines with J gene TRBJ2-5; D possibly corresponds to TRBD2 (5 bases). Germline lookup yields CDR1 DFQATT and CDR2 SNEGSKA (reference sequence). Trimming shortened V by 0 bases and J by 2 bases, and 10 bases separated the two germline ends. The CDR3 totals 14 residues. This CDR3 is CSARDFQRQETQYF. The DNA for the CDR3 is TGCAGTGCTAGAGATTTCCAGCGGCAAGAGACCCAGTACTTC.

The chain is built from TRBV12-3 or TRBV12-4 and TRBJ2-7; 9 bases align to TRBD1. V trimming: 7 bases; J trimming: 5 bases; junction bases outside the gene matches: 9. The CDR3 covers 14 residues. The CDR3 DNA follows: TGTGCCAGCACCCCCCGGGACAGGGTTAACGAGCAGTACTTC. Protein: CASTPRDRVNEQYF.

This CDR3 reads CASSLLTGGQETQYF. The DNA of the CDR3 is TGTGCCAGCAGCTTGTTGACGGGGGGCCAAGAGACCCAGTACTTC. The chain recombines TRBV5-5 with TRBJ2-5; 7 positions match TRBD2. V lost 1 base to trimming and J lost 1 base; unmatched junction nucleotides: 4. Germline V CDR1 and CDR2: SGHKS, YYEKEE (reference sequence). The CDR3 spans 15 residues.

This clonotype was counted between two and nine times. CDR3: CSVYTSMVRETQYF. As DNA, the CDR3 is TGCAGCGTTTACACTAGCATGGTGCGAGAGACCCAGTACTTC. The chain is built from TRBV29-1 and TRBJ2-5, with a tentative D call TRBD2 (6 bases). CDR3 length equals 14 residues. Germline V lookup: CDR1 SQVTM, CDR2 ANQGSEA. With 5 bases removed from V and 4 bases from J, the gap between germline ends came to 17 bases.

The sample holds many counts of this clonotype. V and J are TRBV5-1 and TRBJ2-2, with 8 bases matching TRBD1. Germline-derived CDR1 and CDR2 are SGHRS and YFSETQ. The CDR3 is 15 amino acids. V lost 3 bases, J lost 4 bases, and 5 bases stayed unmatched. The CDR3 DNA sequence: TGCGCCAGCAGCTCGGACAGGGCGGGCACCGGGGAGCTGTTTTTT. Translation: CASSSDRAGTGELFF.

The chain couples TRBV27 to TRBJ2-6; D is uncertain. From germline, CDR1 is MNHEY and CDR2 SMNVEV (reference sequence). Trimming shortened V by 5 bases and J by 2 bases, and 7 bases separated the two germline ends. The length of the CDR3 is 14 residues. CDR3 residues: CASSPVAGANVLTF. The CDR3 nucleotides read TGTGCCAGCAGTCCAGTTGCTGGGGCCAACGTCCTGACTTTC. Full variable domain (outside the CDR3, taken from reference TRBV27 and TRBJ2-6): EAQVTQNPRYLITVTGKKLTVTCSQNMNHEYMSWYRQDPGLGLRQIYYSMNVEVTDKGDVPEGYKVSRKEKRNFPLILESPSPNQTSLYFCASSPVAGANVLTFGAGSRLTVL.